These 12 T cell receptor beta chains came from one sample sequenced in a study of neurological immune-mediated disorders (dated by TCRdb to between 2017 and 2020). The library was made by 5' RACE. The reads were generated on an Illumina HiSeq 2500. The public reads were reprocessed in TCRdb via fastp at Q25 and MiXCR, keeping in-frame beta chains. Rows with a matching CDR3 protein are joined into one entry that keeps the most common DNA and genes. The sample table lists some 61,000 distinct CDR3 sequences, around 3.9% of them with a count of one. Approximately 1.2% of the sample lies in the top ten. The sample was PBMCs. The receptor set was obtained from a man aged 25 to 40 with multiple sclerosis.

This clonotype has a count of ten or more. This chain uses TRBV12-5 with TRBJ2-1; 10 positions agree with TRBD1. V dropped 7 bases and J dropped 3; count of bases not matched to a gene: 6. This CDR3 comprises 15 residues. The germline gives CDR1 LGHNT, CDR2 FRNRAP. The CDR3 loop is CASVADRGGYNEQFF. The CDR3 nucleotides read TGTGCTAGTGTCGCGGACAGGGGGGGCTACAATGAGCAGTTCTTC.

Ten or more counts support this clonotype. The chain carries TRBV4-3 and TRBJ2-3; 7 nucleotides agree with TRBD2. The length of the CDR3 is 14 residues. The ends lost 1 base at V and 6 bases at J; junction bases unmatched: 4. CDR1 is LGHNA, CDR2 YSLEER, per germline. CDR3 loop: CASSQGPLADTQYF. For the CDR3, the DNA is TGCGCCAGCAGCCAAGGCCCACTAGCGGATACGCAGTATTTT.

This clonotype was found many times. The chain is built from TRBV7-2 and TRBJ2-7; 10 positions match TRBD1. Trimming cost V 5 bases and J 2 bases; bases outside gene matches: 6. Germline assignment: CDR1 SGHTA and CDR2 FQGNSA. The CDR3 spans 15 residues. CDR3 nucleotide sequence: TGTGCCAGCAGCGGAAGGACAGGGGGTCCCTACGAGCAGTACTTC. This sequence encodes CASSGRTGGPYEQYF.

The V and J genes are TRBV4-1 and TRBJ2-1; D is possibly TRBD2 (5 bases). Germline V gene data show CDR1 as MGHRA and CDR2 as YSYEKL. The CDR3 consists of 16 residues. Trimming cost V 3 bases and J 1 base, with 13 bases left between them. The CDR3 DNA is TGCGCCAGCAGCCAGGGCTTAGCGATATCCTACAATGAGCAGTTCTTC. As protein: CASSQGLAISYNEQFF.

This clonotype occurred many times. The rearrangement joins TRBV7-9 to TRBJ1-5; tentatively, D is TRBD1 (5 bases). The CDR3 length is 14 residues. The V gene lost 4 bases and the J gene lost 5 bases, with 12 bases spanning the gap. Germline CDR1 reads SEHNR; CDR2 reads FQNEAQ (reference sequence). CDR3 region: CASSSGQSDQPQHF. CDR3 DNA: TGTGCCAGCAGCTCAGGGCAAAGCGATCAGCCCCAGCATTTT.

This clonotype was found many times. The chain links TRBV7-2 to TRBJ2-1; D is ambiguous. CDR3 size: 14 residues. CDR1 and CDR2 (germline): SGHTA, FQGNSA. The V gene lost 2 bases and the J gene lost 2 bases, with 7 bases spanning the gap. The CDR3 here is CASSLTDTYNEQFF. The DNA of the CDR3 is TGTGCCAGCAGCTTAACGGATACCTACAATGAGCAGTTCTTC.

This clonotype was seen repeatedly, ten times or more. This chain uses TRBV29-1 with TRBJ1-4; D is unresolved. CDR3 size: 13 residues. Germline V gene lookup returns CDR1 SQVTM and CDR2 ANQGSEA. CDR3 bases: TGCAGAGATGAACACACAACTAATGAAAAACTGTTTTTT. Translation: CRDEHTTNEKLFF.

Many counts were recorded for this clonotype. The V call is TRBV7-9, the J call TRBJ2-1; D possibly corresponds to TRBD1 (6 bases). The CDR3 has 13 amino acids. Germline lookup yields CDR1 SEHNR and CDR2 FQNEAQ (reference sequence). V shed 5 bases and J shed 12 bases, with 17 bases lying between them. The DNA for the CDR3 is TGTGCCAGCAGCCCAGGGACACCTTTGGGGCAGTTCTTC. Translated: CASSPGTPLGQFF. The entire variable domain, with the rest obtained from reference TRBV7-9 and TRBJ2-1, is as follows: DTGVSQNPRHKITKRGQNVTFRCDPISEHNRLYWYRQTLGQGPEFLTYFQNEAQLEKSRLLSDRFSAERPKGSFSTLEIQRTEQGDSAMYLCASSPGTPLGQFFGPGTRLTVL.

This clonotype occurred many times. The chain has TRBV7-3 and TRBJ2-7; 7 nucleotides line up with TRBD1. The ends lost 2 bases at V and 2 bases at J; junction bases unmatched: 6. Germline CDR1 SGHTA, CDR2 FQGTGA. There are 15 residues in the CDR3. The CDR3 sequence: CASSLGHRGAYEQYF. Here the CDR3 DNA reads TGTGCCAGCAGCTTAGGTCACAGGGGCGCCTACGAGCAGTACTTC. The complete variable domain, with remaining parts taken from reference TRBV7-3 and TRBJ2-7, reads GAGVSQTPSNKVTEKGKYVELRCDPISGHTALYWYRQSLGQGPEFLIYFQGTGAADDSGLPNDRFFAVRPEGSVSTLKIQRTERGDSAVYLCASSLGHRGAYEQYFGPGTRLTVT.

This clonotype has ten or more counts. The CDR3, as DNA: TGCAGTGCCGTTTCTGAGGCCCCGTTGAAGACCCAGTACTTC. It translates to CSAVSEAPLKTQYF. The chain couples TRBV20-1 to TRBJ2-5; D uncertain. The germline V and J ends were trimmed by 6 bases and 6 bases, with 20 bases remaining between them. CDR1 and CDR2 from the germline V gene are DFQATT and SNEGSKA (reference sequence). The CDR3 runs to 14 residues.

This clonotype was counted at least ten times. The chain is built from TRBV6-5 and TRBJ2-4, with a possible D match to TRBD2 (5 bases). Germline CDR1 and CDR2: MNHEY and SVGAGI. The CDR3 loop spans 13 amino acids. V was pared by 0 bases and J by 6 bases, with 6 bases between. The CDR3 loop is CASSYSEGNIQYF. The CDR3, as DNA: TGTGCCAGCAGTTACTCTGAGGGAAACATTCAGTACTTC.

As to this clonotype: This may stem from a read error, because a much larger clone lies one nucleotide away. The chain joins TRBV20-1 to TRBJ2-7; no clear D. The CDR3 runs 12 residues. Per germline, CDR1 DFQATT and CDR2 SNEGSKA (reference sequence). V was clipped by 6 bases and J by 6 bases, with 15 bases between them. The DNA for the CDR3 is TGCAGTGCCGATGAAAGTGTCGGCGAGCAGTACTTC. Translated: CSADESVGEQYF.